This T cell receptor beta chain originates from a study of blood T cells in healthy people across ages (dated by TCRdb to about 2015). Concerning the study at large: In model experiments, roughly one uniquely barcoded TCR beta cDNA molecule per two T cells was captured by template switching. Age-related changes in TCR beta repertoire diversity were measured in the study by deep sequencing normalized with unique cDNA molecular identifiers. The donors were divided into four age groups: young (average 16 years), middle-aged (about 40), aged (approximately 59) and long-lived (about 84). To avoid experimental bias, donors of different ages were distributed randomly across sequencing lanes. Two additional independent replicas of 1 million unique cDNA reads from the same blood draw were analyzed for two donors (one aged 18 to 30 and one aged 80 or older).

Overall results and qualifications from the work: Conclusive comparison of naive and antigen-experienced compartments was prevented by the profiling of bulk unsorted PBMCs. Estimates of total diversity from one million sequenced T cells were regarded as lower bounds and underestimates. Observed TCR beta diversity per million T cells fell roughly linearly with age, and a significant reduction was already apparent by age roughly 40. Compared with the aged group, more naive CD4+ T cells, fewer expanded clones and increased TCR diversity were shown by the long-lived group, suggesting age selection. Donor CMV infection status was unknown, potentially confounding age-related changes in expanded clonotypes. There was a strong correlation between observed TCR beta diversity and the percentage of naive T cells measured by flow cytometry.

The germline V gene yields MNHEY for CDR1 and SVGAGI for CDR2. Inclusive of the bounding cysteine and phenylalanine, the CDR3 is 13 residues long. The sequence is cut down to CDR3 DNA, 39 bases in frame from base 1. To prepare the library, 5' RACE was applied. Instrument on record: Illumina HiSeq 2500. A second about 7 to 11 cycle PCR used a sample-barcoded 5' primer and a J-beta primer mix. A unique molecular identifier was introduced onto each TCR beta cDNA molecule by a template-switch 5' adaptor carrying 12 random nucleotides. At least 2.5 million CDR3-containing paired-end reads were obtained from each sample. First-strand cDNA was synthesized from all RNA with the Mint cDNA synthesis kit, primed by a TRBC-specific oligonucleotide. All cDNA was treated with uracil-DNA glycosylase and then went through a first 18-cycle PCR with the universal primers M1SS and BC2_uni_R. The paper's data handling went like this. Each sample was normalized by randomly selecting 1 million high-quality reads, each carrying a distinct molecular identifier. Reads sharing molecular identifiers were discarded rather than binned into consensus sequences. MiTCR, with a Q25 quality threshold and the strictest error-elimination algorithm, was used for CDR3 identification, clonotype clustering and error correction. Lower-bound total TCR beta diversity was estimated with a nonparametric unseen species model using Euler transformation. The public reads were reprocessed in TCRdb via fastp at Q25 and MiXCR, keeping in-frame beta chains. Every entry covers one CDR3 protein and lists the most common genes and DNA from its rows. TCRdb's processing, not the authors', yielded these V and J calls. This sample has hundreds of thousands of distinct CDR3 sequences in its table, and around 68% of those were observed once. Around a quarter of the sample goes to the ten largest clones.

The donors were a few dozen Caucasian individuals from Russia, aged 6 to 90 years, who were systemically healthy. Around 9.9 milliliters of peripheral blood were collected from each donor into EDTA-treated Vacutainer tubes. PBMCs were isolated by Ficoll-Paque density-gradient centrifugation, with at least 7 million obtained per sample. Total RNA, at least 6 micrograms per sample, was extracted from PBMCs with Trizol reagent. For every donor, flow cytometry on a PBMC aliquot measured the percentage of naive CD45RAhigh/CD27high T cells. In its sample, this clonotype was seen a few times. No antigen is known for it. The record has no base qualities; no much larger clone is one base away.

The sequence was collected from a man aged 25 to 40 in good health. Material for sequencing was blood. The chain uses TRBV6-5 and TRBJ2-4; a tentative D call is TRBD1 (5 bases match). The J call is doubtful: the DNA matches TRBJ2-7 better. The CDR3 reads CAPSGHWTYEQYF. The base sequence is TGTGCCCCATCCGGACACTGGACATACGAGCAGTACTTC.